The clone carrying this TCR beta chain showed up just a few times. TCRdb processed the 5' RACE reads anew with MiXCR; each CDR3 protein has one entry. This sample has a few hundred thousand distinct CDR3 sequences; 10% to 13% occur once, and the top ten carry approximately 2.8%. V lost 4 bases to trimming and J lost 1 base, with 9 bases between them. The CDR3 contains 13 residues. Germline V gives CDR1 SGDLS, CDR2 YYNGEE. This record belongs to a study of T-cell memory formation after mild COVID-19. The genes are TRBV9 and TRBJ2-7; D remains unclear. The receptor comes from a man aged 18 to 29 who had mild COVID-19 (a few samples of this study predate the infection). Cell type and time point are not known. The material sequenced was PBMCs or a T cell subset sorted from them (not recorded which). The CDR3 loop is CASSTRPSYEQYF. As DNA, the CDR3 is TGTGCCAGCAGCACCCGCCCGTCCTACGAGCAGTACTTC.